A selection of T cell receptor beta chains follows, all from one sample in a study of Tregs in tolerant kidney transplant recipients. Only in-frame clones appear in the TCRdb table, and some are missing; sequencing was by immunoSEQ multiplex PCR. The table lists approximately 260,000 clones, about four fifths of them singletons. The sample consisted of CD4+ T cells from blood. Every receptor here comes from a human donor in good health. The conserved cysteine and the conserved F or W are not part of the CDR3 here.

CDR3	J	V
ASRPRRVNEKLF	TRBJ1-4	TRBV6-5
ASSQVGHVYGYT	TRBJ1-2	TRBV4-1
ASSQAPGTSGKSNEQF	TRBJ2-1	TRBV4-1
ASSSGGSSGANVLT	TRBJ2-6	TRBV5-1
ASTSSAGLAGGISYEQY	TRBJ2-7	TRBV10-2
ASSLDVKQY	TRBJ2-7	TRBV11-2
ASSSRLAGSSTDTQY	TRBJ2-3	TRBV5-4
ASSARQVPPYNEQF	TRBJ2-1	TRBV19
SVGGGVIGNEQF	TRBJ2-1	TRBV29-1
ASSFYPPDTQY	TRBJ2-3	TRBV11-2
ASSLLQGVSNQPQH	TRBJ1-5	TRBV7-8
ASSPGRDRGSPLH	TRBJ1-6	TRBV9
ASSPWLGEQF	TRBJ2-1	TRBV18
ASSFPGRGEQY	TRBJ2-7	TRBV5-1
ASSSLAGSTDTQY	TRBJ2-3	TRBV6-6
ASSLEGTGAGDTQY	TRBJ2-3	TRBV11-3
ASSTLAVYNEQF	TRBJ2-1	TRBV19
ASSLGTQKVTDTQY	TRBJ2-3	TRBV7-2
ASSESRVRETQY	TRBJ2-5	TRBV10-2
ASSGSGQGAYEQY	TRBJ2-7	TRBV19
ASSVGQGGYEQY	TRBJ2-7	TRBV9
ASRREFWGPSYEQY	TRBJ2-7	TRBV4-1
ASSFRDRAASPLH	TRBJ1-6	TRBV7-8
ASSYSDSANGYT	TRBJ1-2	TRBV6-5
ASSSVKGSPLH	TRBJ1-6	TRBV5-4
ASSLIVGRENGYT	TRBJ1-2	TRBV7-2
ASRISESSGYT	TRBJ1-2	TRBV6-6
AWSVRFSPVALRHIQY	TRBJ2-4	TRBV30
ASRSLAGTYNEQF	TRBJ2-1	TRBV5-1
ASSIDRGGYT	TRBJ1-2	TRBV19
ASSMVGLAGGYNEQF	TRBJ2-1	TRBV19
ASTYGSTDTQY	TRBJ2-3	TRBV5-4
ASKLQGAADTQY	TRBJ2-3	TRBV6-4
ASRPGTSAYNEQF	TRBJ2-1	TRBV6-1
ASSARTGYMNTEAF	TRBJ1-1	TRBV5-1
SVVSVNTEAF	TRBJ1-1	TRBV29-1
ASSQALDEQF	TRBJ2-1	TRBV4-2
ASSLNTGELF	TRBJ2-2	TRBV5-1
ASSAIQVNTEAF	TRBJ1-1	TRBV19
ASSLGGTADQETQY	TRBJ2-5	TRBV7-2
ASESGTGGNEQF	TRBJ2-1	TRBV18
ASSLRTNQPQH	TRBJ1-5	TRBV5-6
ASSIVGTGPNYGYT	TRBJ1-2	TRBV19
ASSFSGGGSMNEQF	TRBJ2-1	TRBV7-8
ASSWTTSNNEQF	TRBJ2-1	TRBV5-1
ASSLAGTSGEETQY	TRBJ2-5	TRBV7-6